The T cell receptor beta chain described here comes from a study of CD8+ T cells in alopecia areata. After isolation, RNA underwent reverse transcription to generate cDNA as the sequencing template. Sequenced by immunoSEQ multiplex PCR; TCRdb stores in-frame clones only, minus some. This table holds about 220,000 clones, about 50% found once. This clone was seen more than once but under ten times. Treatment denoted: oral pan-JAK inhibitor, 5-10 mg twice daily. Here the sequenced sample was CD4+ T cells sorted from blood, taken at week 4, from a patient treated with tofacitinib. The TCR originated in a human donor with alopecia areata.

CDR3 in amino acids: CSVVGRVGARTDTQYF. The CDR3 bases are TGCAGCGTTGTTGGACGGGTAGGGGCCCGCACAGATACGCAGTATTTT. The rearrangement links TRBV29-1 to TRBJ2-3, with a tentative D call TRBD1 (5 bases). Trimming cost V 4 bases and J 1 base, with 18 bases left between them. The CDR3 consists of 16 residues. Germline CDR1 is SQVTM and CDR2 is ANQGSEA.